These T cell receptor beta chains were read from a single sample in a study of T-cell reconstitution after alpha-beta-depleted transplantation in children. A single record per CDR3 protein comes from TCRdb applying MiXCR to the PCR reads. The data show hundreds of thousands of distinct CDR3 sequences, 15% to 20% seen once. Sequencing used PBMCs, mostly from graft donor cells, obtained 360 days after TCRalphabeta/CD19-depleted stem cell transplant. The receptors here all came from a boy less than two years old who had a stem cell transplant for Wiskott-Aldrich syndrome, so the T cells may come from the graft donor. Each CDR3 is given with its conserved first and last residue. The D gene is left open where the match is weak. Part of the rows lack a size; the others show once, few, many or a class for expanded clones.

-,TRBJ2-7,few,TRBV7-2,CASSFRAPAGEQYF,TGTGCCAGCAGCTTCCGGGCTCCGGCGGGGGAGCAGTACTTC
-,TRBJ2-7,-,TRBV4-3,CASSRPRPGYEQYF,TGCGCCAGCAGCCGGCCCAGGCCTGGGTACGAGCAGTACTTC
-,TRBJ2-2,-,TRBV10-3,CAISRGLLPRGNTGELFF,TGTGCCATCAGTCGAGGATTACTCCCCAGGGGGAACACCGGGGAGCTGTTTTTT
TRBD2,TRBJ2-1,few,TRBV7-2,CASSLESGGNEQFF,TGTGCCAGCAGCTTAGAGTCGGGAGGCAATGAGCAGTTCTTC
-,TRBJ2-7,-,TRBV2,CASRTRVRNEQYF,TGTGCCAGCAGGACAAGGGTTCGGAACGAGCAGTACTTC
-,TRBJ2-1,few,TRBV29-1,CSVVWTFRNNEQFF,TGCAGCGTTGTATGGACTTTCCGGAACAATGAGCAGTTCTTC
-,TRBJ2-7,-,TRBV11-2,CASSIGRYEQYF,TGTGCCAGCAGCATTGGGCGCTACGAGCAGTACTTC
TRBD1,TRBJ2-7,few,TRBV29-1,CSVSGQGGYEQYF,TGCAGCGTCTCGGGACAGGGAGGCTACGAGCAGTACTTC
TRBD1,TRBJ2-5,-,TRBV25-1,CASSGLGQLQETQYF,TGTGCCAGCAGTGGATTGGGACAGCTACAAGAGACCCAGTACTTC
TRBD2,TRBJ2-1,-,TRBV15,CATSGGLAGGPYIYNEQFF,TGTGCCACCAGCGGGGGACTAGCGGGAGGGCCCTACATCTACAATGAGCAGTTCTTC
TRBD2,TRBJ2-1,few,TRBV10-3,CAIGASGREVGGQFF,TGTGCCATCGGGGCTAGCGGGAGAGAGGTTGGTGGGCAGTTCTTC
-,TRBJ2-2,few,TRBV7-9,CASSFPRVHSNTGELFF,TGTGCCAGCAGCTTCCCTAGGGTGCACAGTAACACCGGGGAGCTGTTTTTT
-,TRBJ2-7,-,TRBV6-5,CASSYSKVDRTYEQYF,TGTGCCAGCAGTTACTCGAAAGTCGACAGGACTTACGAGCAGTACTTC
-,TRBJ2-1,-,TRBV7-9,CASSLQADNEQFF,TGTGCCAGCAGCTTGCAGGCAGACAATGAGCAGTTCTTC
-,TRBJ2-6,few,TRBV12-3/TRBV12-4,CATTELSGANVLTF,TGTGCCACCACGGAATTATCTGGGGCCAACGTCCTGACTTTC
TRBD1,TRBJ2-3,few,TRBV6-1,CASSPDRGAGTDTQYF,TGTGCCAGCAGTCCAGACAGGGGGGCAGGCACAGATACGCAGTATTTT
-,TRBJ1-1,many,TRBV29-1,CSVDRDGAEAFF,TGCAGCGTTGACAGGGACGGGGCTGAAGCTTTCTTT
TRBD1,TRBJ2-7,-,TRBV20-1,CSADRDSSTYEQYF,TGCAGTGCGGACCGGGACAGCTCAACCTACGAGCAGTACTTC
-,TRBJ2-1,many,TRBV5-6,CASSFSGAPGEQFF,TGTGCCAGCAGCTTTTCTGGGGCCCCGGGTGAGCAGTTCTTC
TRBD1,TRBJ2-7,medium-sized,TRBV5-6,CASSWDSSYEQYF,TGTGCCAGCAGCTGGGACAGCTCCTACGAGCAGTACTTC
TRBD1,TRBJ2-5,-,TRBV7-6,CASSLPLTGSLETQYF,TGTGCCAGCAGCTTACCCCTGACAGGGTCGTTAGAGACCCAGTACTTC